These 11 T cell receptor beta chains were sequenced from one sample in a study of CD8 T cells in ankylosing spondylitis. One entry per CDR3 protein results from TCRdb running MiXCR on the 5' RACE reads. This table has 200,000 to 250,000 distinct CDR3 sequences, about 10% appearing once. What was sequenced was blood, either unsorted or a sorted T cell fraction (not recorded which). The receptors here all came from a male donor with ankylosing spondylitis or in good health (not recorded which).

This clonotype was seen at least ten times. The chain carries TRBV3-1 and TRBJ2-7; D not resolved. Germline loops: CDR1 LGHDT, CDR2 YNNKEL (reference sequence). Trimming removed 7 bases from V and 2 bases from J, with 6 bases in between. This CDR3 contains 11 residues. The CDR3 loop is CASTSPYEQYF. The CDR3 DNA is TGTGCCAGCACCAGCCCCTACGAGCAGTACTTC.

The sample holds many counts of this clonotype. The chain couples TRBV5-1 to TRBJ1-1; D gene unclear. CDR1 SGHRS and CDR2 YFSETQ come from the germline V gene. Between the trimmed V and J ends, which lost 4 bases and 0 bases, there was a span of 7 bases. The CDR3 loop spans 13 amino acids. The CDR3 DNA is TGCGCCAGCAGCCCCCAAGTGAACACTGAAGCTTTCTTT. Translating it yields CASSPQVNTEAFF.

The chain combines TRBV5-5 with TRBJ2-5; a possible D gene is TRBD2 (5 bases). Germline CDR1 and CDR2: SGHKS and YYEKEE (reference sequence). Trimming stripped 4 bases from V and 5 bases from J, with 12 bases between. This CDR3 contains 13 residues. The CDR3 DNA follows: TGTGCCAGCAGCCGATGGACGGGGGAGACCCAGTACTTC. Translation: CASSRWTGETQYF.

The J gene is TRBJ2-1, the V gene TRBV2; D may match TRBD1 or TRBD2 (5 bases each). This CDR3 comprises 15 residues. The ends were cut back, 3 bases at V and 8 bases at J, with 17 bases in the middle. Germline V gene lookup returns CDR1 SNHLY and CDR2 FYNNEI. Here the CDR3 reads CASSEPTGAEDEQFF. The CDR3 nucleotides read TGTGCCAGCAGTGAGCCAACTGGGGCGGAGGATGAGCAGTTCTTC.

This clonotype was found a few times. This chain connects TRBV5-1 to TRBJ1-1; 7 nucleotides line up with TRBD1. The germline V gene has CDR1 SGHRS and CDR2 YFSETQ. There are 13 residues in the CDR3. V was clipped by 4 bases and J by 3 bases; unmatched bases: 3. CDR3 in DNA: TGCGCCAGCAGCCAGGGACAGTACACTGAAGCTTTCTTT. Its protein product is CASSQGQYTEAFF.

This clonotype occurred many times. This chain links TRBV10-2 with TRBJ1-1; no clear D. The CDR3 has 12 amino acids. Germline CDR1 and CDR2: WSHSY and SAAADI. Trimming shortened V by 7 bases and J by 3 bases, and 9 bases separated the two germline ends. CDR3 loop: CASTERDTEAFF. As DNA, the CDR3 is TGCGCCAGCACCGAGCGTGACACTGAAGCTTTCTTT.

In its sample, this clonotype was seen many times. This chain uses TRBV5-1 with TRBJ1-5; D gene unclear. Trimming removed 0 bases at V and 0 bases at J, with 7 bases between. The germline V gene encodes CDR1 SGHRS and CDR2 YFSETQ. The CDR3 sequence is 15 residues long. Here the CDR3 DNA reads TGCGCCAGCAGCTTGGGCCTGGATAGCAATCAGCCCCAGCATTTT. This codes for CASSLGLDSNQPQHF.

The chain uses TRBV2 and TRBJ1-1; the match to TRBD1 covers 9 bases. Germline V gene data show CDR1 as SNHLY and CDR2 as FYNNEI. This CDR3 spans 14 amino acids. The junction had 5 bases not matched to a gene; V was cut back by 5 bases and J by 4 bases. The CDR3 DNA reads as TGTGCCAGCAGTTTGGACAGGGGCTCCACTGAAGCTTTCTTT. Its translation is CASSLDRGSTEAFF.

Ten or more counts support this clonotype. The rearrangement joins TRBV5-1 to TRBJ1-1, with D possibly being TRBD1 (5 bases). Deletions cut 5 bases from V and 1 base from J, with 24 bases between. The CDR3 length is 18 residues. Germline CDR1 reads SGHRS; CDR2 reads YFSETQ. CDR3 in amino acids: CASSDLRGTTGENTEAFF. CDR3 sequence (DNA): TGCGCCAGCAGTGATCTACGGGGGACCACCGGGGAGAACACTGAAGCTTTCTTT. The full variable domain, its missing parts supplied by reference TRBV5-1 and TRBJ1-1, is KAGVTQTPRYLIKTRGQQVTLSCSPISGHRSVSWYQQTPGQGLQFLFEYFSETQRNKGNFPGRFSGRQFSNSRSEMNVSTLELGDSALYLCASSDLRGTTGENTEAFFGQGTRLTVV.

The sample holds many counts of this clonotype. This chain uses TRBV20-1 with TRBJ1-2; tentative D call: TRBD1 (5 bases). The CDR3 spans 13 residues. The V gene lost 3 bases and the J gene lost 4 bases, with 12 bases spanning the gap. The germline gives CDR1 DFQATT, CDR2 SNEGSKA (reference sequence). The CDR3 DNA reads as TGCAGTGCTAGTACGGGGGGAAGCTATGGCTACACCTTC. Protein product: CSASTGGSYGYTF.

Ten or more counts support this clonotype. The V call is TRBV25-1, the J call TRBJ2-1; D might be TRBD2 (5 bases). V was trimmed by 4 bases and J by 4 bases, leaving 11 bases between them. Germline loops: CDR1 MGHDK, CDR2 SYGVNS. This CDR3 contains 14 residues. For the CDR3, the DNA is TGTGCCAGCAGTGTGGCTAGCAAATACAATGAGCAGTTCTTC. Translation gives CASSVASKYNEQFF.